Below are 29 T cell receptor beta chains sequenced from a single sample in a study of spatial heterogeneity in lung cancer. TCRdb reprocessed the 5' RACE reads with MiXCR, giving one entry per CDR3 protein. The table includes around 12,000 distinct CDR3 sequences, around 5% detected once. These receptors' antigens are unknown. Study-wide points: Counts of expanded intratumoral alpha and beta TCRs tracked tumor mutation counts.

The sample's time point: sample taken at primary tumor resection. This material consisted of lung tumor tissue, taken at surgery. These receptors came from a male donor with early-stage non-small cell lung cancer.

The table lists this clonotype with many counts. The rearrangement joins TRBV5-1 to TRBJ2-1; 8 bases align to TRBD1. The CDR3 totals 14 residues. The germline V gene encodes CDR1 SGHRS and CDR2 YFSETQ. Losses at the gene ends were 3 bases for V and 8 bases for J; bases not matched to a gene: 7. CDR3 bases: TGCGCCAGCAGCTCCGACAGGGGACCCCATGAGCAGTTCTTC. Translated, it gives CASSSDRGPHEQFF.

This clonotype has ten or more counts. The V gene is TRBV6-6, the J gene TRBJ2-3, with 13 bases identical to TRBD2. Germline V gene sequence: CDR1 MNHNY, CDR2 SVGAGI (reference sequence). V trimming: 5 bases; J trimming: 1 base; junction bases outside the gene matches: 3. The CDR3 contains 16 residues. The CDR3 nucleotides read TGTGCCAGCAGTAAAGGACTAGCGGGAGGCACAGATACGCAGTATTTT. As protein: CASSKGLAGGTDTQYF.

This clonotype was observed at least ten times. This chain uses TRBV6-1 with TRBJ2-7; 10 bases align to TRBD1. CDR3 size: 12 residues. Trimming at V came to 10 bases and at J to 4 bases, leaving 4 bases not matched to a gene. Germline V gene sequence: CDR1 MNHNS, CDR2 SASEGT. CDR3 bases: TGTGCCACGGGACAGGGGTGGTACGAGCAGTACTTC. Its translation is CATGQGWYEQYF.

This clonotype was recorded at least ten times. This sequence joins TRBV20-1 and TRBJ1-5; 9 positions match TRBD1. J was trimmed by 1 base and V by 4 bases; bases with no gene match: 17. The CDR3 has 19 amino acids. Looked up from germline, CDR1 is DFQATT and CDR2 is SNEGSKA (reference sequence). The CDR3 nucleotides read TGCAGTGCTACCCGTTGGGGACAGGGAAACCACTGGAGCAATCAGCCCCAGCATTTT. Translating it yields CSATRWGQGNHWSNQPQHF.

This clonotype appeared many times. The chain employs TRBV28 and TRBJ2-5; 10 bases match TRBD2. The V gene end was trimmed by 5 bases and the J gene end by 4 bases; junction bases not matched to a gene: 1. This CDR3 spans 13 amino acids. Per germline, CDR1 MDHEN and CDR2 SYDVKM. The CDR3 reads CASSVAGGETQYF. The CDR3, as DNA: TGTGCCAGCAGTGTAGCGGGAGGAGAGACCCAGTACTTC.

This clonotype was found a few times. V usage is TRBV29-1 and J usage is TRBJ1-2; D is uncertain. The CDR3 length is 15 residues. Trimming shortened V by 3 bases and J by 0 bases, and 14 bases separated the two germline ends. Germline assignment: CDR1 SQVTM and CDR2 ANQGSEA. Here the CDR3 reads CSVDGGARANYGYTF. Written as DNA, the CDR3 is TGCAGCGTTGATGGAGGAGCCAGAGCTAACTATGGCTACACCTTC.

In its sample, this clonotype was seen many times. The CDR3 DNA follows: TGTGCCAGCAGTGACAACAGGGGAAACATTCAGTACTTC. Protein sequence: CASSDNRGNIQYF. The chain couples TRBV6-2 or TRBV6-3 to TRBJ2-4; 7 bases match TRBD1. J was trimmed by 6 bases and V by 5 bases; bases with no gene match: 4. The germline V gene has CDR1 MNHEY and CDR2 SVGEGT. This CDR3 comprises 13 residues.

This clonotype has a count of ten or more. This sequence joins TRBV12-3 or TRBV12-4 and TRBJ1-3; 9 nucleotides match TRBD1. CDR3 length equals 12 residues. With 3 bases clipped from V and 16 bases from J, the junction kept 7 bases outside the gene matches. The CDR3 sequence is CASSFWTGDRYF. The CDR3 coding sequence is TGTGCCAGCAGTTTTTGGACAGGGGACAGGTATTTT.

This clonotype has a count of ten or more. V usage is TRBV20-1 and J usage is TRBJ1-1; D gene ambiguous. The CDR3 has 12 residues. From germline, CDR1 is DFQATT and CDR2 SNEGSKA (reference sequence). CDR3 region: CSPAGAGPEAFF. In nucleotides, the CDR3 is TGCAGCCCCGCCGGCGCCGGCCCTGAAGCTTTCTTT.

Sample share makes this clonotype medium-sized. The V and J genes are TRBV27 and TRBJ2-7; D remains ambiguous. The CDR3 runs 13 residues. Deletions cut 5 bases from V and 3 bases from J, with 11 bases between. Germline V gene lookup returns CDR1 MNHEY and CDR2 SMNVEV (reference sequence). The CDR3 loop is CASSPGSVYEQYF. CDR3 coding DNA: TGTGCCAGCAGTCCCGGCTCTGTCTACGAGCAGTACTTC.

This clonotype was counted at least ten times. The chain has TRBV20-1 and TRBJ2-3; tentative D call: TRBD1 (5 bases). Trimming shortened V by 6 bases and J by 0 bases, and 13 bases separated the two germline ends. The CDR3 is 14 residues long. Germline loops: CDR1 DFQATT, CDR2 SNEGSKA (reference sequence). The CDR3 here is CSASLGLSTDTQYF. The CDR3 DNA is TGCAGTGCCTCCTTGGGGCTTAGCACAGATACGCAGTATTTT.

This clonotype was counted many times. The V and J genes are TRBV7-6 and TRBJ2-3, with 7 bases that match TRBD2. This CDR3 is 15 amino acids long. In germline, CDR1 is SGHVS, CDR2 FNYEAQ. V gave up 2 bases and J gave up 6 bases; unmatched junction bases: 8. The DNA of the CDR3 is TGTGCCAGCAGCTTATTCCGACTAGCTGGGGATACGCAGTATTTT. It specifies CASSLFRLAGDTQYF.

This clonotype appeared many times. The chain is built from TRBV6-2 or TRBV6-3 and TRBJ1-1; no clear D. Germline-derived CDR1 and CDR2 are MNHEY and SVGEGT. Trimming shortened V by 8 bases and J by 2 bases, and 12 bases separated the two germline ends. The CDR3 runs to 13 residues. CDR3 amino acids: CASALNVNTEAFF. CDR3 DNA sequence: TGTGCCAGCGCACTAAATGTAAACACTGAAGCTTTCTTT.

This clonotype was detected ten times or more. The rearrangement uses TRBV13 and TRBJ2-1; a weak D match, TRBD2 (5 bases). Trimming left V 4 bases short and J 14 bases short, with 15 bases between. CDR1 is PRHDT and CDR2 is FYEKMQ in the germline V gene (reference sequence). The CDR3 runs to 12 residues. CDR3 DNA sequence: TGTGCCAGCAGCTCCTCGGGAAGGACTGAGTTCTTC. This encodes CASSSSGRTEFF. Based on the CDR3 plus reference TRBV13 and TRBJ2-1, the full variable domain is AAGVIQSPRHLIKEKRETATLKCYPIPRHDTVYWYQQGPGQDPQFLISFYEKMQSDKGSIPDRFSAQQFSDYHSELNMSSLELGDSALYFCASSSSGRTEFFGPGTRLTVL.

This clonotype was recorded at least ten times. The chain is built from TRBV6-2 or TRBV6-3 and TRBJ1-2; D ambiguous. V lost 6 bases, J lost 0 bases, and 14 bases lay in between. CDR3 length: 15 amino acids. Germline V gives CDR1 MNHEY, CDR2 SVGEGT. CDR3 residues: CASRKADPANYGYTF. The CDR3, as DNA: TGTGCCAGCAGGAAAGCGGACCCCGCTAACTATGGCTACACCTTC.

This clonotype has at least ten counts. The V call is TRBV5-1, the J call TRBJ2-5; 9 bases agree with TRBD1. Germline V gene sequence: CDR1 SGHRS, CDR2 YFSETQ. The V and J ends lost 4 bases and 4 bases, in that order; junction bases with no gene match: 5. The CDR3 runs 14 residues. The CDR3 loop reads CASSPRDRVETQYF. Here the CDR3 DNA reads TGCGCCAGCAGCCCCCGGGACAGGGTAGAGACCCAGTACTTC.

This clonotype was seen many times. The chain has TRBV20-1 and TRBJ2-3; D remains unclear. V was trimmed by 6 bases and J by 1 base, leaving 11 bases between them. The germline V gene encodes CDR1 DFQATT and CDR2 SNEGSKA (reference sequence). The CDR3 sequence is 13 residues long. CDR3 bases: TGCAGTGCCATAAAAGAGGGCACAGATACGCAGTATTTT. Its protein product is CSAIKEGTDTQYF.

The chain links TRBV27 to TRBJ1-4; weak D call: TRBD1 (5 bases). V lost 2 bases, J lost 13 bases, and 20 bases lay in between. Germline V gives CDR1 MNHEY, CDR2 SMNVEV (reference sequence). The CDR3 has 15 amino acids. The chain's CDR3 is CASSLTGTGTRVLFF. The CDR3 region has the DNA TGTGCCAGCAGTTTAACGGGCACAGGCACGAGGGTACTGTTTTTT.

This clonotype was counted at least ten times. The chain is built from TRBV7-9 and TRBJ2-5; a possible D gene is TRBD1 (6 bases). The V and J ends lost 5 bases and 9 bases respectively, with 13 bases between them. The CDR3 consists of 12 residues. CDR1 is SEHNR, CDR2 FQNEAQ, per germline (reference sequence). CDR3 residues: CASSPQGDPQYF. In DNA form, the CDR3 reads TGTGCCAGCAGCCCACAGGGTGATCCCCAGTACTTC.

This clonotype was observed at least ten times. The chain uses TRBV12-3 or TRBV12-4 and TRBJ2-5; D unresolved. The CDR3 extends over 14 amino acids. V was trimmed by 3 bases and J by 4 bases, leaving 12 bases between them. The CDR3 spells CASSFHTPPETQYF. In DNA form, the CDR3 reads TGTGCCAGCAGTTTCCATACTCCGCCAGAGACCCAGTACTTC.

This clonotype showed up just a few times. The chain joins TRBV2 to TRBJ2-7, with TRBD2 identical over 10 bases. Per the germline V gene, CDR1 is SNHLY and CDR2 is FYNNEI. V lost 6 bases to trimming and J lost 1 base; unmatched junction nucleotides: 6. This CDR3 has 15 residues. The CDR3 is CASRPLAGASYEQYV. The CDR3 region has the DNA TGTGCCAGCAGGCCCCTAGCGGGGGCGTCCTACGAGCAGTACGTC.

In this sample, this clonotype turned up many times. This rearrangement joins TRBV20-1 to TRBJ2-3; D gene uncertain. There are 14 residues in the CDR3. Trimming took 3 bases from V and 1 from J, leaving 11 bases between them. Germline CDR1 DFQATT, CDR2 SNEGSKA (reference sequence). The CDR3 DNA follows: TGCAGTGCTAGGCGGCCCCGTGGCACAGATACGCAGTATTTT. Its translation: CSARRPRGTDTQYF.

This clonotype has a count of ten or more. The genes are TRBV12-3 or TRBV12-4 and TRBJ1-4; D is unresolved. The V and J ends lost 3 bases and 8 bases respectively, with 7 bases between them. The CDR3 runs 12 residues. The CDR3 DNA is TGTGCCAGCAGTTTGACGTGGGAAAAACTGTTTTTT. It specifies CASSLTWEKLFF.

This clonotype was detected once. The gene calls are TRBV12-3 or TRBV12-4 and TRBJ1-1; TRBD1 matches at 7 bases. This CDR3 region has 14 residues. V lost 5 bases to trimming and J lost 3 bases; unmatched junction nucleotides: 6. CDR3 in DNA: TGTGCCAGCAGTAACAGGGGATCTGACACTGAAGCTTTCTTT. Its translation is CASSNRGSDTEAFF.

This clonotype was detected ten times or more. The chain recombines TRBV4-2 with TRBJ2-7; TRBD2 matches 10 bases. This CDR3 spans 17 amino acids. V gave up 1 base and J gave up 2 bases; unmatched junction bases: 8. Germline V gene sequence: CDR1 LGHNA, CDR2 YNFKEQ. CDR3 sequence reads: CASSQGLAGADPYEQYF. In DNA, the CDR3 is TGTGCCAGCAGCCAAGGGCTAGCGGGGGCCGATCCCTACGAGCAGTACTTC.

This clonotype showed up many times. The rearrangement uses TRBV4-2 and TRBJ1-4; tentatively, D is TRBD1 (6 bases). This CDR3 spans 15 amino acids. V dropped 1 base and J dropped 8 bases, with 14 bases sitting between them. CDR1 is LGHNA and CDR2 is YNFKEQ in the germline V gene. The DNA of the CDR3 is TGTGCCAGCAGCCAAGCGTTGGGGGGGCCGGAAAAACTGTTTTTT. This codes for CASSQALGGPEKLFF.

This clonotype was seen repeatedly, ten times or more. This rearrangement joins TRBV5-1 to TRBJ1-6; the match to TRBD1 covers 7 bases. The germline V gene has CDR1 SGHRS and CDR2 YFSETQ. This CDR3 has 19 residues. V lost 3 bases to trimming and J lost 0 bases; unmatched junction nucleotides: 12. The CDR3 DNA sequence: TGCGCCAGCAGCTCCGAGGGACAGTATAAGAACTCCTATAATTCACCCCTCCACTTT. This codes for CASSSEGQYKNSYNSPLHF.

This clonotype was picked up many times. The chain recombines TRBV12-3 or TRBV12-4 with TRBJ1-2; D ambiguous. The V gene lost 5 bases and the J gene lost 0 bases, with 7 bases spanning the gap. The CDR3 sequence is 13 residues long. CDR3 sequence reads: CASSPESNYGYTF. CDR3 DNA sequence: TGTGCCAGCAGTCCGGAATCTAACTATGGCTACACCTTC.

At least ten counts were recorded for this clonotype. V is TRBV6-2 or TRBV6-3 and J is TRBJ1-1; no reliable D call. The V end was cut by 2 bases, the J end by 1 base, with 5 bases between. The CDR3 covers 13 residues. The germline gives CDR1 MNHEY, CDR2 SVGEGT. The CDR3 DNA is TGTGCCAGCAGTTACGACCCGAACACTGAAGCTTTCTTT. Its translation: CASSYDPNTEAFF.